The 30 T cell receptor beta chains below were found in one sample sequenced in a study of blood T cell repertoires in COVID-19. Sequencing used immunoSEQ multiplex PCR; TCRdb keeps in-frame clones, though not all of them. Among some 100,000 clones listed, almost 80% were seen once. The sample was peripheral blood. These receptors originate from a human donor in a cohort sampled during active COVID-19.

V gene TRBV6-1 combines with J gene TRBJ2-3; D remains unclear. Between the trimmed V and J ends, which lost 1 base and 0 bases, there was a span of 14 bases. CDR1 MNHNS and CDR2 SASEGT come from the germline V gene. This CDR3 has 17 amino acids. In DNA form, the CDR3 reads TGTGCCAGCAGTGAAGTGGCAGGCTTTTCTAGCACAGATACGCAGTATTTT. Translated: CASSEVAGFSSTDTQYF.

CDR3 loop: CASSPLLGGGPYNEQFF. The CDR3 DNA is TGTGCCAGCAGCCCACTCCTGGGGGGGGGACCCTACAATGAGCAGTTCTTC. The V call is TRBV3-1 (or the pseudogene TRBV3-2), the J call TRBJ2-1, with TRBD2 identical over 7 bases. The CDR3 has 17 amino acids. Per germline, CDR1 LGHDT and CDR2 YNNKEL (reference sequence). Trimming removed 4 bases from V and 2 bases from J; junction bases left unmatched: 11.

The chain carries TRBV2 and TRBJ1-2; 10 positions agree with TRBD1. CDR1 SNHLY and CDR2 FYNNEI come from the germline V gene. The V and J ends lost 4 bases and 7 bases, in that order; junction bases with no gene match: 6. This CDR3 region has 14 residues. CDR3 nucleotides: TGTGCCAGCAGTGTTGTGACAGGGGGCTCTGGCTACACCTTC. Translating it yields CASSVVTGGSGYTF.

A few counts support this clone. The chain links TRBV6-2 or TRBV6-3 to TRBJ2-5; D is unresolved. This CDR3 region has 16 residues. CDR1 MNHEY and CDR2 SVGEGT come from the germline V gene. With 4 bases removed from V and 1 base from J, the gap between germline ends came to 16 bases. CDR3 sequence (DNA): TGTGCCAGCAGTTGGAGTGGCAGATCAGCCCAAGAGACCCAGTACTTC. Translation gives CASSWSGRSAQETQYF.

The chain recombines TRBV19 with TRBJ2-5; 10 nucleotides agree with TRBD2. The CDR3 length is 16 residues. The germline gives CDR1 LNHDA, CDR2 SQIVND (reference sequence). V was pared by 1 base and J by 5 bases, with 7 bases of the junction left unmatched. CDR3 amino acids: CASSIGAGGRFETQYF. The CDR3 DNA follows: TGTGCCAGTAGTATAGGAGCGGGAGGGCGTTTTGAGACCCAGTACTTC.

The genes are TRBV19 and TRBJ2-6; D gene ambiguous. The CDR3 is 15 residues long. V was pared by 3 bases and J by 1 base, with 7 bases between. Per germline, CDR1 LNHDA and CDR2 SQIVND (reference sequence). The DNA of the CDR3 is TGTGCCAGTAGTATTCCCGGTTCTGGGGCCAACGTCCTGACTTTC. It specifies CASSIPGSGANVLTF. Full variable domain (rest looked up from reference TRBV19 and TRBJ2-6): DGGITQSPKYLFRKEGQNVTLSCEQNLNHDAMYWYRQDPGQGLRLIYYSQIVNDFQKGDIAEGYSVSREKKESFPLTVTSAQKNPTAFYLCASSIPGSGANVLTFGAGSRLTVL.

This clone occurred many times. The V call is TRBV11-3, the J call TRBJ2-7, with 15 bases that match TRBD2. In germline, CDR1 is SGHNT, CDR2 YENEEA. There are 20 residues in the CDR3. V dropped 3 bases and J dropped 2; count of bases not matched to a gene: 14. The CDR3 loop is CASSFLCGLAGGPLAYEQYF. CDR3 nucleotides: TGTGCCAGCAGCTTCCTCTGCGGACTAGCGGGAGGGCCGTTAGCCTACGAGCAGTACTTC.

V usage is TRBV9 and J usage is TRBJ2-7; 7 nucleotides line up with TRBD2. CDR3 length equals 15 residues. V gave up 0 bases and J gave up 2 bases; unmatched junction bases: 5. Germline-derived CDR1 and CDR2 are SGDLS and YYNGEE. The CDR3 sequence: CASSVAASGAYEQYF. CDR3 in DNA: TGTGCCAGCAGCGTAGCGGCTAGCGGAGCCTACGAGCAGTACTTC.

A single count supports this clone. The J gene is TRBJ1-5, the V gene TRBV6-1; 7 bases map to TRBD1. Germline CDR1 is MNHNS and CDR2 is SASEGT. V lost 2 bases and J lost 5; bases outside the gene matches: 9. This CDR3 has 16 residues. The CDR3, as DNA: TGTGCCAGCAGTGAACGTGGTTGGACAGGAGATCAGCCCCAGCATTTT. Its translation: CASSERGWTGDQPQHF.

This chain connects TRBV5-4 to TRBJ2-3; a possible D gene is TRBD1 (7 bases). Germline CDR1 reads SGHNT; CDR2 reads YYREEE (reference sequence). The ends were cut back, 4 bases at V and 6 bases at J, with 18 bases in the middle. The CDR3 consists of 15 residues. As DNA, the CDR3 is TGTGCCAGCAGCCTGAACAGGGGAGGACGGGATACGCAGTATTTT. Protein product: CASSLNRGGRDTQYF.

This chain connects TRBV11-2 to TRBJ2-1; TRBD1 is a possible D gene (5 bases). Germline lookup yields CDR1 SGHAT and CDR2 FQNNGV. The CDR3 is 13 residues long. Trimming cost V 7 bases and J 8 bases, with 15 bases left between them. The CDR3 coding sequence is TGTGCCAGCAAAAGGGGAACGGCGGATGAGCAGTTCTTC. This gives the protein CASKRGTADEQFF. Together with reference TRBV11-2 and TRBJ2-1, the CDR3 gives the full variable domain: EAGVAQSPRYKIIEKRQSVAFWCNPISGHATLYWYQQILGQGPKLLIQFQNNGVVDDSQLPKDRFSAERLKGVDSTLKIQPAKLEDSAVYLCASKRGTADEQFFGPGTRLTVL.

The chain's CDR3 is CASVMGALGSYEQYF. The CDR3 nucleotides read TGTGCCAGCGTCATGGGAGCTTTGGGCTCCTACGAGCAGTACTTC. V is TRBV28 and J is TRBJ2-7; D perhaps matches TRBD2 (5 bases). The CDR3 spans 15 residues. Germline lookup yields CDR1 MDHEN and CDR2 SYDVKM. The ends were cut back, 8 bases at V and 0 bases at J, with 17 bases in the middle.

The table lists this clone with a few counts. The gene calls are TRBV7-9 and TRBJ1-2, with 7 bases matching TRBD1. The CDR3 has 16 residues. Germline V gives CDR1 SEHNR, CDR2 FQNEAQ (reference sequence). The V and J ends lost 5 bases and 7 bases, in that order; junction bases with no gene match: 16. CDR3 region: CASSPGTARGLSGYTF. DNA of the CDR3: TGTGCCAGCAGCCCCGGGACAGCAAGGGGGCTATCTGGCTACACCTTC.

This sequence joins TRBV27 and TRBJ1-2; possibly TRBD1 for D (5 bases). The CDR3 contains 14 residues. Germline V CDR1 and CDR2: MNHEY, SMNVEV (reference sequence). The V end was cut by 4 bases, the J end by 3 bases, with 12 bases between. CDR3 sequence reads: CASSSGGTYYGYTF. CDR3 sequence (DNA): TGTGCCAGCAGTTCGGGAGGGACTTACTATGGCTACACCTTC.

The gene calls are TRBV7-8 and TRBJ2-1, with a weak D call TRBD1 (6 bases). Germline V gives CDR1 SGHVS, CDR2 FQNEAQ. This CDR3 is 14 amino acids long. Trimming stripped 4 bases from V and 9 bases from J, with 16 bases between. This chain's CDR3 is CASSSYRALGEQFF. In DNA form, the CDR3 reads TGTGCCAGCAGCTCCTACAGGGCCCTGGGTGAGCAGTTCTTC.

The CDR3 loop is CASSLGWGQGGGRSNQPQHF. In DNA, the CDR3 is TGTGCCAGCAGTTTAGGGTGGGGACAGGGAGGAGGAAGGAGCAATCAGCCCCAGCATTTT. The chain recombines TRBV27 with TRBJ1-5, with TRBD1 matching 9 bases. Trimming took 2 bases from V and 1 from J; bases not matched to a gene: 15. CDR3 length: 20 residues. The germline V gene has CDR1 MNHEY and CDR2 SMNVEV (reference sequence).

This rearrangement joins TRBV6-5 to TRBJ1-5; the D gene is possibly TRBD1 (6 bases). Germline V gives CDR1 MNHEY, CDR2 SVGAGI. Trimming shortened V by 2 bases and J by 4 bases, and 12 bases separated the two germline ends. The CDR3 consists of 15 residues. CDR3: CASSYMGGANQPQHF. The CDR3 coding sequence is TGTGCCAGCAGTTACATGGGGGGGGCAAATCAGCCCCAGCATTTT.

The rearrangement links TRBV15 to TRBJ2-1; D is possibly TRBD2 (5 bases). V lost 1 base to trimming and J lost 6 bases, with 13 bases between them. CDR3 length equals 15 residues. Germline values: CDR1 LNHNV, CDR2 YYDKDF (reference sequence). Here the CDR3 reads CATSRVRERANEQFF. The CDR3 DNA reads TGTGCCACCAGCAGAGTCCGGGAAAGGGCCAATGAGCAGTTCTTC.

The sample holds a few counts of this clone. This chain connects TRBV13 to TRBJ2-7; D gene uncertain. The CDR3 is made up of 14 amino acids. The V end lost 4 bases, the J end lost 4 bases, and 14 bases lay between the germline ends. The germline V gene encodes CDR1 PRHDT and CDR2 FYEKMQ (reference sequence). The CDR3 sequence: CASSSAAGGYEQYF. The CDR3 nucleotides read TGTGCCAGCAGCTCAGCAGCCGGCGGATACGAGCAGTACTTC.

This rearrangement joins TRBV19 to TRBJ1-5; 9 bases align to TRBD1. After removal of 5 bases from V and 4 bases from J, the junction contained 3 bases not matched to a gene. The CDR3 has 14 amino acids. Germline V gives CDR1 LNHDA, CDR2 SQIVND (reference sequence). The CDR3, as DNA: TGTGCCAGTAGTGTGGACAGGGGAAATCAGCCCCAGCATTTT. It specifies CASSVDRGNQPQHF.

V usage is TRBV5-1 and J usage is TRBJ2-2; 7 bases fit TRBD2. The trim removed 0 bases at V and 2 bases at J, leaving 7 bases unmatched. This CDR3 has 17 amino acids. Germline loops: CDR1 SGHRS, CDR2 YFSETQ. The CDR3 region is CASSLAVGGSNTGELFF. The CDR3 DNA is TGCGCCAGCAGCTTGGCCGTTGGCGGGAGTAACACCGGGGAGCTGTTTTTT. The full variable domain, rest sourced from reference TRBV5-1 and TRBJ2-2, is KAGVTQTPRYLIKTRGQQVTLSCSPISGHRSVSWYQQTPGQGLQFLFEYFSETQRNKGNFPGRFSGRQFSNSRSEMNVSTLELGDSALYLCASSLAVGGSNTGELFFGEGSRLTVL.

This clone turned up a few times. The V and J genes are TRBV3-1 (or the pseudogene TRBV3-2) and TRBJ1-5, with unresolved D. The V end lost 2 bases, the J end lost 4 bases, and 6 bases lay between the germline ends. CDR3 size: 13 residues. Germline V gene sequence: CDR1 LGHDT, CDR2 YNNKEL (reference sequence). CDR3 residues: CASSQQANQPQHF. The CDR3, as DNA: TGTGCCAGCAGCCAACAAGCAAATCAGCCCCAGCATTTT.

CDR3 loop: CASSQGIWRNSGNTIYF. In nucleotides, the CDR3 is TGTGCCAGCAGCCAAGGGATCTGGCGGAACTCTGGAAACACCATATATTTT. The chain carries TRBV3-1 (or the pseudogene TRBV3-2) and TRBJ1-3, with unresolved D. The CDR3 extends over 17 amino acids. The ends were cut back, 1 base at V and 0 bases at J, with 13 bases in the middle. Looked up from germline, CDR1 is LGHDT and CDR2 is YNNKEL (reference sequence).

The gene calls are TRBV18 and TRBJ2-2; 8 bases agree with TRBD2. The germline V gene encodes CDR1 KGHSH and CDR2 LQKENI. This CDR3 contains 17 residues. V was clipped by 2 bases and J by 3 bases; unmatched bases: 8. This CDR3 reads CASSPWASGGYTGELFF. The CDR3 nucleotides read TGTGCCAGCTCACCATGGGCGAGCGGGGGTTACACCGGGGAGCTGTTTTTT.

The chain uses TRBV6-5 and TRBJ1-2, with D maybe TRBD1 (6 bases). The CDR3 has 14 amino acids. Germline CDR1 MNHEY, CDR2 SVGAGI. Trimming left V 6 bases short and J 6 bases short, with 17 bases between. The CDR3 DNA reads TGTGCCAGCAGATCCAGGGGTTTGTATAATGGCTACACCTTC. Protein: CASRSRGLYNGYTF.

The chain carries TRBV19 and TRBJ2-7; possibly TRBD2 for D (5 bases). The CDR3 is made up of 16 amino acids. CDR1 is LNHDA and CDR2 is SQIVND in the germline V gene (reference sequence). V shed 1 base and J shed 5 bases, with 18 bases lying between them. The CDR3 reads CASSIGTRARVNEQYF. The CDR3 DNA reads as TGTGCCAGTAGTATAGGGACGAGGGCGAGGGTGAACGAGCAGTACTTC.

The rearrangement joins TRBV4-1 to TRBJ2-2; TRBD2 agrees at 7 bases. Germline values: CDR1 MGHRA, CDR2 YSYEKL. The CDR3 spans 17 residues. J gave up 1 base and V 2 bases, and 7 bases lay outside the gene matches. Written as DNA, the CDR3 is TGCGCCAGCAGCCAAAAGGGAGGGAGGGAGAACACCGGGGAGCTGTTTTTT. Translating it yields CASSQKGGRENTGELFF.

The chain couples TRBV5-1 to TRBJ2-3, with D possibly being TRBD1 (6 bases). There are 14 residues in the CDR3. V gave up 6 bases and J gave up 1 base, with 12 bases separating them. Per the germline V gene, CDR1 is SGHRS and CDR2 is YFSETQ. CDR3 sequence (DNA): TGCGCCAGCAACAGGGATATGGGCACAGATACGCAGTATTTT. Translation: CASNRDMGTDTQYF.

This chain joins TRBV5-1 and TRBJ2-3; a possible D gene is TRBD2 (6 bases). Germline CDR1 SGHRS, CDR2 YFSETQ. V lost 0 bases and J lost 0, with 11 bases in between. The CDR3 consists of 16 residues. This CDR3 is CASSLGALASTDTQYF. In DNA form, the CDR3 reads TGCGCCAGCAGCTTGGGAGCACTAGCAAGCACAGATACGCAGTATTTT.

The V gene is TRBV14, the J gene TRBJ2-3; TRBD1 might be the D (5 bases). The CDR3 totals 14 residues. CDR1 is SGHDN and CDR2 is FVKESK in the germline V gene. Trimming removed 3 bases from V and 7 bases from J, with 14 bases in between. The CDR3 nucleotides are TGTGCCAGCAGCCAGTCTTTTGGGGCCAATACGCAGTATTTT. Translated, it gives CASSQSFGANTQYF.